The 25 T cell receptor beta chains listed next were all sequenced from one sample in a study of blood T cells in healthy people across ages. A sample-barcoded 5' primer and a J-beta primer mix were used in a second PCR of roughly 7 to 11 cycles. Each CDR3 protein is one row after TCRdb ran MiXCR on the 5' RACE reads. The sample comprises roughly 680,000 distinct CDR3 sequences, more than 20% of which are singletons, and about 3.6% rests with the top ten. The sample consisted of blood. The receptors here all came from a man between 65 and 85 years old in good health.

There are a few counts of this clonotype. The chain employs TRBV6-6 and TRBJ2-2, with D perhaps matching TRBD1 (7 bases). The length of the CDR3 is 14 residues. Looked up from germline, CDR1 is MNHNY and CDR2 is SVGAGI (reference sequence). Trimming removed 11 bases from V and 4 bases from J, with 17 bases in between. The CDR3 nucleotides read TGTGCCTCTGCCCCAGGGGGGTCCACCGGGGAGCTGTTTTTT. This encodes CASAPGGSTGELFF.

This rearrangement joins TRBV27 to TRBJ2-7, with 9 bases that match TRBD2. V was pared by 5 bases and J by 2 bases, with 7 bases of the junction left unmatched. The CDR3 length is 15 residues. CDR1 MNHEY and CDR2 SMNVEV come from the germline V gene (reference sequence). The CDR3 here is CASSPLLAGPYEQYF. CDR3 coding DNA: TGTGCCAGCAGTCCACTTCTAGCGGGGCCCTACGAGCAGTACTTC.

This clonotype was observed many times. V gene TRBV12-3 or TRBV12-4 combines with J gene TRBJ2-5, with D possibly matching TRBD2 (5 bases). Trimming shortened V by 1 base and J by 1 base, and 13 bases separated the two germline ends. This CDR3 spans 16 amino acids. The chain's CDR3 is CASSLGTGNFQETQYF. DNA of the CDR3: TGTGCCAGCAGTTTAGGGACCGGGAATTTCCAAGAGACCCAGTACTTC.

This clonotype was seen only once. The chain uses TRBV11-3 and TRBJ2-1; 7 bases match TRBD2. V lost 6 bases and J lost 3; bases outside the gene matches: 2. The CDR3 consists of 13 residues. Germline V gene sequence: CDR1 SGHNT, CDR2 YENEEA. The CDR3 loop reads CASSREVYNEQFF. The CDR3 bases are TGTGCCAGCAGTCGGGAGGTCTACAATGAGCAGTTCTTC. Together with reference TRBV11-3 and TRBJ2-1, the CDR3 gives the full variable domain: EAGVVQSPRYKIIEKKQPVAFWCNPISGHNTLYWYLQNLGQGPELLIRYENEEAVDDSQLPKDRFSAERLKGVDSTLKIQPAELGDSAVYLCASSREVYNEQFFGPGTRLTVL.

This rearrangement joins TRBV3-1 to TRBJ2-2, with 8 bases aligning to TRBD1. This CDR3 has 16 residues. The V segment lost 4 bases and the J segment 4 bases; nucleotides outside the gene matches: 8. From germline, CDR1 is LGHDT and CDR2 YNNKEL (reference sequence). The CDR3 bases are TGTGCCAGCAGCCTACCTACAGGGGGTAGCACCGGGGAGCTGTTTTTT. Translating it yields CASSLPTGGSTGELFF.

Many counts were recorded for this clonotype. The DNA for the CDR3 is TGTGCCAGCAGCCTCCAAGTGGCTAGCACAGATACGCAGTATTTT. Protein sequence: CASSLQVASTDTQYF. The J gene is TRBJ2-3, the V gene TRBV3-1; no definite D call. V was cut by 4 bases and J by 0 bases, with 11 bases left in between. There are 15 residues in the CDR3. The germline V gene encodes CDR1 LGHDT and CDR2 YNNKEL (reference sequence).

This clonotype was counted at least ten times. The chain recombines TRBV5-1 with TRBJ2-1, with D maybe TRBD1 (6 bases). Looked up from germline, CDR1 is SGHRS and CDR2 is YFSETQ. The V end lost 4 bases, the J end lost 0 bases, and 14 bases lay between the germline ends. The CDR3 is made up of 16 amino acids. The DNA of the CDR3 is TGCGCCAGCAGCCCACAGGGTTCGAGCTCCTACAATGAGCAGTTCTTC. It encodes CASSPQGSSSYNEQFF.

The J gene is TRBJ2-3, the V gene TRBV7-9, with D tentatively TRBD1 (6 bases). The CDR3 is 15 amino acids. Germline assignment: CDR1 SEHNR and CDR2 FQNEAQ (reference sequence). The V gene lost 3 bases and the J gene lost 1 base, with 11 bases spanning the gap. The CDR3 loop is CASSFRGGRTDTQYF. CDR3 bases: TGTGCCAGCAGCTTTCGTGGGGGCCGCACAGATACGCAGTATTTT.

The J gene is TRBJ1-4, the V gene TRBV3-1; D is unclear. Germline V gene lookup returns CDR1 LGHDT and CDR2 YNNKEL (reference sequence). CDR3 length equals 14 residues. With 4 bases removed from V and 4 bases from J, the gap between germline ends came to 10 bases. The CDR3 reads CASSPPGVNEKLFF. CDR3 DNA sequence: TGTGCCAGCAGCCCCCCTGGGGTTAATGAAAAACTGTTTTTT.

This clonotype was detected only a few times. The chain is built from TRBV7-6 and TRBJ2-5; TRBD2 matches at 8 bases. The CDR3 totals 17 residues. Trimming at V came to 1 base and at J to 4 bases, leaving 11 bases not matched to a gene. Germline V gives CDR1 SGHVS, CDR2 FNYEAQ. CDR3 DNA: TGTGCCAGCAGCTTAGAGTCTCGCGGGAGGAGGGGAGAGACCCAGTACTTC. Translated: CASSLESRGRRGETQYF.

This clonotype has a handful of counts. This CDR3 is CASSLDWNEQFF. The CDR3 DNA reads TGTGCCAGCAGCTTAGATTGGAATGAGCAGTTCTTC. V gene TRBV7-9 combines with J gene TRBJ2-1; D remains ambiguous. The germline CDR1 and CDR2 sequences are SEHNR and FQNEAQ (reference sequence). The CDR3 is 12 amino acids. V lost 1 base and J 7 bases, leaving 5 bases between the germline ends.

This chain uses TRBV30 with TRBJ2-6; no reliable D call. V lost 2 bases and J 1 base, leaving 3 bases between the germline ends. The CDR3 has 13 residues. Germline V CDR1 and CDR2: GTSNPN, SVGIG (reference sequence). The CDR3 loop reads CAWSRSGANVLTF. The CDR3 coding sequence is TGTGCCTGGAGTAGGTCTGGGGCCAACGTCCTGACTTTC.

The gene calls are TRBV20-1 and TRBJ2-1, with 10 bases that match TRBD2. The DNA end lines up better with TRBJ2-7; the J call may be wrong. Per the germline V gene, CDR1 is DFQATT and CDR2 is SNEGSKA (reference sequence). There are 15 residues in the CDR3. The CDR3 region is CSAIEGLAETYEQYF. CDR3 sequence (DNA): TGCAGTGCTATAGAAGGACTAGCGGAAACCTACGAGCAGTACTTC.

The DNA for the CDR3 is TGTGCCAGCAGCTTAGTGGGTGGTAGCACCGGGGAGCTGTTTTTT. Protein: CASSLVGGSTGELFF. The rearrangement links TRBV11-2 to TRBJ2-2; D remains ambiguous. V was clipped by 1 base and J by 4 bases, with 10 bases between them. The length of the CDR3 is 15 residues. CDR1 is SGHAT, CDR2 FQNNGV, per germline.

This clonotype has at least ten counts. This chain connects TRBV10-3 to TRBJ2-2; D remains ambiguous. V was pared by 8 bases and J by 2 bases, with 3 bases between. The germline V gene has CDR1 ENHRY and CDR2 SYGVKD. CDR3 length: 11 residues. The DNA for the CDR3 is TGTGCCATCGCAAACACCGGGGAGCTGTTTTTT. Translated: CAIANTGELFF.

The rearrangement links TRBV24-1 to TRBJ1-6; tentatively, D is TRBD1 (5 bases). CDR1 and CDR2 (germline): KGHDR, SFDVKD. CDR3 length: 15 amino acids. V lost 4 bases and J lost 13, with 19 bases in between. The CDR3 region is CATSDYGHWGSPLHF. The DNA of the CDR3 is TGTGCCACCAGTGACTATGGACACTGGGGATCGCCCCTCCACTTT.

This clonotype is a singleton in its sample. V and J are TRBV4-3 and TRBJ1-1; 8 bases align to TRBD1. The V gene end was trimmed by 0 bases and the J gene end by 4 bases; junction bases not matched to a gene: 4. Germline loops: CDR1 LGHNA, CDR2 YSLEER. The CDR3 extends over 15 amino acids. The CDR3 sequence: CASSQDPDRGTEAFF. CDR3 in DNA: TGCGCCAGCAGCCAAGATCCCGACAGGGGCACTGAAGCTTTCTTT.

V gene TRBV20-1 combines with J gene TRBJ2-3, with a tentative D call TRBD2 (7 bases). Trimming removed 6 bases at V and 0 bases at J, with 19 bases between. The CDR3 length is 16 residues. Germline-derived CDR1 and CDR2 are DFQATT and SNEGSKA (reference sequence). The DNA of the CDR3 is TGCAGTGCCCGGGGGGCTAGCGGAGTTAGCACAGATACGCAGTATTTT. This sequence encodes CSARGASGVSTDTQYF.

V usage is TRBV20-1 and J usage is TRBJ2-1; a weak D match, TRBD2 (6 bases). Germline assignment: CDR1 DFQATT and CDR2 SNEGSKA (reference sequence). The CDR3 totals 16 residues. V gave up 0 bases and J gave up 0 bases, with 12 bases separating them. The CDR3, as DNA: TGCAGTGCTAGAGAACCAGCGGGCAGCTCCTACAATGAGCAGTTCTTC. Its translation: CSAREPAGSSYNEQFF.

This clonotype was picked up a small number of times. The V and J genes are TRBV20-1 and TRBJ2-3; TRBD1 agrees at 8 bases. The CDR3 spans 15 residues. With V trimmed by 6 bases and J by 3 bases, 11 bases remained unmatched. The V gene's germline CDR1 is DFQATT and CDR2 SNEGSKA (reference sequence). The CDR3: CSAETSRGLTDTQYF. CDR3 sequence (DNA): TGCAGTGCGGAGACCAGCAGGGGGCTGACAGATACGCAGTATTTT.

This clonotype was found a few times. The gene calls are TRBV6-1 and TRBJ2-1, with TRBD2 identical over 11 bases. V shed 4 bases and J 7 bases; nucleotides not matched to a gene: 6. The CDR3 is made up of 15 amino acids. Germline V gene sequence: CDR1 MNHNS, CDR2 SASEGT. Written as DNA, the CDR3 is TGTGCCAGCAGTGGGAGAACTAGCGGGAGTAATGAGCAGTTCTTC. Translation gives CASSGRTSGSNEQFF.

The sample holds a few counts of this clonotype. This chain uses TRBV7-3 with TRBJ2-1; 7 bases match TRBD2. The germline V gene has CDR1 SGHTA and CDR2 FQGTGA. The J segment lost 6 bases and the V segment lost 0 bases, leaving 5 bases of the junction unmatched. The CDR3 loop spans 15 amino acids. In DNA form, the CDR3 reads TGTGCCAGCAGCTTAACGGGAGGGCCCTTCAATGAGCAGTTCTTC. Translation gives CASSLTGGPFNEQFF.

This clonotype showed up just a few times. The chain recombines TRBV11-2 with TRBJ1-5; the D gene is possibly TRBD1 (5 bases). Germline V lookup: CDR1 SGHAT, CDR2 FQNNGV. The ends were cut back, 5 bases at V and 7 bases at J, with 18 bases in the middle. The CDR3 spans 15 residues. The CDR3 nucleotides read TGTGCCAGCAGCCGAGGAGACAGTCTGGGACAGCCCCAGCATTTT. It yields the protein CASSRGDSLGQPQHF.

Only a few counts were recorded for this clonotype. The V and J genes are TRBV5-1 and TRBJ1-2; TRBD1 might be the D (6 bases). Per the germline V gene, CDR1 is SGHRS and CDR2 is YFSETQ. The CDR3 totals 14 residues. V shed 3 bases and J shed 6 bases, with 15 bases lying between them. The CDR3 protein is CASSSVNRENGYTF. The CDR3, as DNA: TGCGCCAGCAGCTCCGTCAACAGGGAAAATGGCTACACCTTC.

This clonotype was seen a handful of times. The rearrangement uses TRBV20-1 and TRBJ2-5; D is uncertain. V dropped 1 base and J dropped 2 bases, with 8 bases sitting between them. From germline, CDR1 is DFQATT and CDR2 SNEGSKA (reference sequence). This CDR3 is built from 13 residues. The CDR3 nucleotides read TGCAGTGCTAGAGGCCCCAGACAAGAGACCCAGTACTTC. Protein product: CSARGPRQETQYF.